The 29 T cell receptor beta chains below come from one sample, sequenced in a study of technical replicates of blood from a few donors listed by TCRdb under 2017. Libraries were prepared through the immunoSEQ multiplex PCR assay. Sourced from immuneACCESS, this table was stored by TCRdb with only in-frame sequences that have V and J called. A share of the clones is absent; for the studies checked, an unresolved V gene accounts for under half, and the remainder has no known explanation. The sample table holds roughly 80,000 clones, of which approximately 94% were seen once. The ten largest clones capture 0.39% of the sample. The sequenced material came from T cells isolated from PBMCs. The receptors stem from a human donor in good health.

CDR3 sequence reads: CASSEAGGYNEQFF. The DNA for the CDR3 is TGTGCCAGCAGTGAGGCTGGCGGTTACAATGAGCAGTTCTTC. The chain couples TRBV2 to TRBJ2-1; D gene uncertain. The germline gives CDR1 SNHLY, CDR2 FYNNEI. Trimming removed 3 bases from V and 4 bases from J, with 10 bases in between. The CDR3 has 14 amino acids.

This clone was observed a single time. This chain uses TRBV19 with TRBJ2-7, with 10 bases identical to TRBD2. The CDR3 length is 14 residues. CDR1 and CDR2 from the germline V gene are LNHDA and SQIVND (reference sequence). The ends lost 6 bases at V and 3 bases at J; junction bases unmatched: 5. CDR3 DNA sequence: TGTGCCAGTAGGTCTAGCGGGAGTATCTACGAGCAGTACTTC. Amino acids: CASRSSGSIYEQYF. Variable domain in full (rest from reference TRBV19 and TRBJ2-7): DGGITQSPKYLFRKEGQNVTLSCEQNLNHDAMYWYRQDPGQGLRLIYYSQIVNDFQKGDIAEGYSVSREKKESFPLTVTSAQKNPTAFYLCASRSSGSIYEQYFGPGTRLTVT.

This chain joins TRBV5-6 and TRBJ2-7; TRBD1 might be the D (5 bases). The CDR3 spans 12 residues. The germline CDR1 and CDR2 sequences are SGHDT and YYEEEE. The V end lost 5 bases, the J end lost 4 bases, and 10 bases lay between the germline ends. Here the CDR3 DNA reads TGTGCCAGCAGTTCTCAGGGATACGAGCAGTACTTC. Translating gives CASSSQGYEQYF.

The chain employs TRBV7-2 and TRBJ1-1; 10 positions match TRBD1. Per the germline V gene, CDR1 is SGHTA and CDR2 is FQGNSA. The CDR3 is 16 amino acids. The V segment lost 6 bases and the J segment 4 bases; nucleotides outside the gene matches: 11. In nucleotides, the CDR3 is TGTGCCAGCAGACGTACCGGGACAGGGGTGACCACTGAAGCTTTCTTT. It codes for CASRRTGTGVTTEAFF.

This chain links TRBV18 with TRBJ2-7; TRBD2 agrees at 9 bases. Germline assignment: CDR1 KGHSH and CDR2 LQKENI. The CDR3 covers 15 residues. The J segment lost 3 bases and the V segment lost 6 bases, leaving 9 bases of the junction unmatched. The DNA for the CDR3 is TGTGCCAGCTCCCTCCGGACTAGCGCCGACTACGAGCAGTACTTC. Protein: CASSLRTSADYEQYF.

This chain joins TRBV18 and TRBJ2-7; tentatively, D is TRBD1 (6 bases). Germline V lookup: CDR1 KGHSH, CDR2 LQKENI. Deletions cut 2 bases from V and 5 bases from J, with 7 bases between. There are 12 residues in the CDR3. The CDR3 loop is CASSPTGHEQYF. CDR3 DNA sequence: TGTGCCAGCTCACCAACAGGGCACGAGCAGTACTTC.

The genes are TRBV6-6 and TRBJ1-4; D is unclear. The CDR3 has 11 residues. CDR1 and CDR2 from the germline V gene are MNHNY and SVGAGI (reference sequence). V was cut by 5 bases and J by 8 bases, with 6 bases left in between. Written as DNA, the CDR3 is TGTGCCAGCAGTCAGAAGGAAAAACTGTTTTTT. Translation gives CASSQKEKLFF.

The rearrangement uses TRBV9 and TRBJ2-3; possibly TRBD1 for D (6 bases). Trimming removed 4 bases at V and 3 bases at J, with 15 bases between. The CDR3 runs 15 residues. Per the germline V gene, CDR1 is SGDLS and CDR2 is YYNGEE. The CDR3 nucleotides read TGTGCCAGCAGCCCCGACGTCACAGGGACAGATACGCAGTATTTT. Residues: CASSPDVTGTDTQYF.

The chain recombines TRBV11-2 with TRBJ2-5; 8 bases are shared with TRBD2. V lost 5 bases and J lost 5; bases outside the gene matches: 10. This CDR3 has 15 residues. Per the germline V gene, CDR1 is SGHAT and CDR2 is FQNNGV. The CDR3 protein is CASSQSGGHGETQYF. CDR3 nucleotides: TGTGCCAGCAGCCAGAGCGGGGGACACGGGGAGACCCAGTACTTC.

This chain connects TRBV5-1 to TRBJ2-1; 9 bases agree with TRBD2. Unmatched junction bases numbered 12, after V lost 2 bases and J lost 9 bases. The germline V gene encodes CDR1 SGHRS and CDR2 YFSETQ. This CDR3 has 16 amino acids. The CDR3 loop is CASSFLAGTTSSEQFF. DNA for the CDR3: TGCGCCAGCAGCTTCCTAGCGGGAACTACCTCCAGTGAGCAGTTCTTC.

This chain connects TRBV29-1 to TRBJ2-7, with 8 bases fitting TRBD2. CDR3 size: 13 residues. CDR1 is SQVTM, CDR2 ANQGSEA, per germline. V shed 3 bases and J 4 bases; nucleotides not matched to a gene: 5. The CDR3 reads CSVEQREKYEQYF. The CDR3 nucleotides are TGCAGCGTTGAGCAGCGGGAGAAATACGAGCAGTACTTC.

This clone was counted a few times. The chain combines TRBV2 with TRBJ1-5; 8 bases line up with TRBD1. The J segment lost 6 bases and the V segment lost 3 bases, leaving 7 bases of the junction unmatched. CDR1 and CDR2 from the germline V gene are SNHLY and FYNNEI. The CDR3 has 15 amino acids. CDR3 DNA: TGTGCCAGCAGTGATTGGACAGGGCTTGGTCAGCCCCAGCATTTT. Its translation: CASSDWTGLGQPQHF. Complete variable domain (other parts from reference TRBV2 and TRBJ1-5): EPEVTQTPSHQVTQMGQEVILRCVPISNHLYFYWYRQILGQKVEFLVSFYNNEISEKSEIFDDQFSVERPDGSNFTLKIRSTKLEDSAMYFCASSDWTGLGQPQHFGDGTRLSIL.

This clone was detected a few times. J is TRBJ1-1 and V is TRBV28; the D gene is possibly TRBD1 (6 bases). The germline V gene encodes CDR1 MDHEN and CDR2 SYDVKM. Trimming removed 2 bases at V and 0 bases at J, with 10 bases between. This CDR3 has 15 residues. The CDR3 is CASSLGDRLNTEAFF. In nucleotides, the CDR3 is TGTGCCAGCAGTTTAGGCGACAGGTTGAACACTGAAGCTTTCTTT.

This clone was seen only once. This chain uses TRBV4-1 with TRBJ2-2, with 10 bases that match TRBD2. The CDR3 is made up of 15 amino acids. Germline V gene data show CDR1 as MGHRA and CDR2 as YSYEKL. The junction had 5 bases not matched to a gene; V was cut back by 4 bases and J by 6 bases. The CDR3 bases are TGCGCCAGCAGCCTCTCTAGCGGGAGCCCCGGGGAGCTGTTTTTT. Its protein is CASSLSSGSPGELFF.

V and J are TRBV7-2 and TRBJ2-7; 9 bases are a match to TRBD2. Germline V gene sequence: CDR1 SGHTA, CDR2 FQGNSA. Trimming took 3 bases from V and 6 from J; bases not matched to a gene: 0. The CDR3 extends over 12 amino acids. DNA for the CDR3: TGTGCCAGCAGCTTTAGCGGGAGCGAGCAGTACTTC. It translates to CASSFSGSEQYF.

This clone was seen once. The chain couples TRBV7-8 to TRBJ1-4; D may be TRBD1 (6 bases). In germline, CDR1 is SGHVS, CDR2 FQNEAQ. The CDR3 totals 16 residues. V lost 2 bases, J lost 0 bases, and 10 bases lay in between. The chain's CDR3 is CASSLLGGPTNEKLFF. DNA for the CDR3: TGTGCCAGCAGCTTACTAGGGGGTCCAACTAATGAAAAACTGTTTTTT.

This chain links TRBV9 with TRBJ1-3, with D possibly matching TRBD1 (6 bases). CDR3 length: 16 residues. V was trimmed by 6 bases and J by 2 bases, leaving 18 bases between them. Per the germline V gene, CDR1 is SGDLS and CDR2 is YYNGEE. CDR3 sequence reads: CASNSGRGTPGNTIYF. The CDR3 DNA follows: TGTGCCAGCAACTCAGGGAGGGGGACACCTGGAAACACCATATATTTT.

This chain connects TRBV27 to TRBJ1-2; 10 bases are a match to TRBD1. Germline loops: CDR1 MNHEY, CDR2 SMNVEV (reference sequence). Losses at the gene ends were 5 bases for V and 10 bases for J; bases not matched to a gene: 7. The CDR3 has 13 amino acids. The CDR3: CASSVRQGAVYTF. For the CDR3, the DNA is TGTGCCAGCAGTGTCAGACAGGGGGCGGTCTACACCTTC.

The rearrangement joins TRBV21-1 to TRBJ1-2; the table's D call, TRBD1, was not checked against the DNA. TRBV21-1 is tagged as a pseudogene. The CDR3 loop spans 15 amino acids. CDR3 DNA: TGTGCCAGCAGCAAAGTCCTAGGACAGGGGCATGGCTACACCTTC. Its translation: CASSKVLGQGHGYTF.

The rearrangement joins TRBV28 to TRBJ2-7; 9 bases are a match to TRBD1. The junction had 5 bases not matched to a gene; V was cut back by 1 base and J by 4 bases. CDR1 and CDR2 from the germline V gene are MDHEN and SYDVKM. CDR3 length equals 15 residues. The CDR3 DNA follows: TGTGCCAGCAGTTTATTAGGGGACAGGGAGTACGAGCAGTACTTC. Its protein is CASSLLGDREYEQYF.

This chain joins TRBV29-1 and TRBJ2-3; D is possibly TRBD2 (6 bases). The germline V gene has CDR1 SQVTM and CDR2 ANQGSEA. This CDR3 spans 14 amino acids. V dropped 3 bases and J dropped 0 bases, with 10 bases sitting between them. The CDR3 is CSVDPSGSTDTQYF. For the CDR3, the DNA is TGCAGCGTTGATCCCAGCGGGAGCACAGATACGCAGTATTTT.

This clone has more than one count but fewer than ten. V gene TRBV28 combines with J gene TRBJ1-5; 9 bases fit TRBD1. Germline V gene data show CDR1 as MDHEN and CDR2 as SYDVKM. V shed 2 bases, J shed 4 bases, and the junction held 3 bases outside the gene matches. This CDR3 has 15 amino acids. The CDR3 region is CASSLGGTGNQPQHF. CDR3 DNA: TGTGCCAGCAGTTTAGGTGGGACAGGGAATCAGCCCCAGCATTTT.

Only one count was recorded for this clone. The J gene is TRBJ2-2, the V gene TRBV19; D is unclear. The V gene's germline CDR1 is LNHDA and CDR2 SQIVND (reference sequence). This CDR3 is 15 amino acids long. The germline V and J ends were trimmed by 6 bases and 5 bases, with 16 bases remaining between them. The CDR3 spells CASSRLRKGTGELFF. DNA for the CDR3: TGTGCCAGTAGCCGACTGAGGAAAGGAACCGGGGAGCTGTTTTTT. Together with reference TRBV19 and TRBJ2-2, the CDR3 gives the full variable domain: DGGITQSPKYLFRKEGQNVTLSCEQNLNHDAMYWYRQDPGQGLRLIYYSQIVNDFQKGDIAEGYSVSREKKESFPLTVTSAQKNPTAFYLCASSRLRKGTGELFFGEGSRLTVL.

The V and J genes are TRBV10-2 and TRBJ1-1; D not resolved. Germline CDR1 and CDR2: WSHSY and SAAADI. CDR3 length: 14 amino acids. The V end was cut by 2 bases, the J end by 7 bases, with 14 bases between. The CDR3 reads CASSEGSGAVEAFF. The CDR3 coding sequence is TGCGCCAGCAGTGAGGGGTCAGGTGCTGTTGAAGCTTTCTTT.

V gene TRBV7-9 combines with J gene TRBJ2-1, with D possibly TRBD2 on 7 matching bases. The V gene's germline CDR1 is SEHNR and CDR2 FQNEAQ (reference sequence). This CDR3 has 16 amino acids. The V end was cut by 5 bases, the J end by 6 bases, with 20 bases between. The DNA of the CDR3 is TGTGCCAGCAGCCCGTACATAGGGGGAGGGGTCAATGAGCAGTTCTTC. This gives the protein CASSPYIGGGVNEQFF. The variable domain in full, completed from reference TRBV7-9 and TRBJ2-1, reads DTGVSQNPRHKITKRGQNVTFRCDPISEHNRLYWYRQTLGQGPEFLTYFQNEAQLEKSRLLSDRFSAERPKGSFSTLEIQRTEQGDSAMYLCASSPYIGGGVNEQFFGPGTRLTVL.

The chain links TRBV6-6 to TRBJ1-5; D remains unclear. The V end lost 2 bases, the J end lost 6 bases, and 11 bases lay between the germline ends. In germline, CDR1 is MNHNY, CDR2 SVGAGI (reference sequence). This CDR3 region has 14 residues. In DNA, the CDR3 is TGTGCCAGCAGTTACAGGGTTGAGGGTCAGCCCCAGCATTTT. Amino acid sequence: CASSYRVEGQPQHF.

The V and J genes are TRBV6-6 and TRBJ2-2; D remains ambiguous. V was pared by 0 bases and J by 5 bases, with 7 bases between. The CDR3 runs 14 residues. Germline V gene lookup returns CDR1 MNHNY and CDR2 SVGAGI (reference sequence). The CDR3 region has the DNA TGTGCCAGCAGTTACTCCCACTATACCGGGGAGCTGTTTTTT. Translating it yields CASSYSHYTGELFF.

This sequence joins TRBV6-6 and TRBJ2-7; the D gene is possibly TRBD1 (5 bases). This CDR3 spans 14 amino acids. Germline V CDR1 and CDR2: MNHNY, SVGAGI (reference sequence). The V end was cut by 0 bases, the J end by 7 bases, with 13 bases between. The CDR3, as DNA: TGTGCCAGCAGTTACTCGGACAACAGAAAAGAGCAGTACTTC. This encodes CASSYSDNRKEQYF.

The V call is TRBV30, the J call TRBJ2-1; D remains ambiguous. This CDR3 has 16 amino acids. V was cut by 1 base and J by 0 bases, with 13 bases left in between. CDR1 is GTSNPN and CDR2 is SVGIG in the germline V gene (reference sequence). CDR3 residues: CAWSGLARSSYNEQFF. The DNA for the CDR3 is TGTGCCTGGAGTGGACTGGCTAGGAGCTCCTACAATGAGCAGTTCTTC.